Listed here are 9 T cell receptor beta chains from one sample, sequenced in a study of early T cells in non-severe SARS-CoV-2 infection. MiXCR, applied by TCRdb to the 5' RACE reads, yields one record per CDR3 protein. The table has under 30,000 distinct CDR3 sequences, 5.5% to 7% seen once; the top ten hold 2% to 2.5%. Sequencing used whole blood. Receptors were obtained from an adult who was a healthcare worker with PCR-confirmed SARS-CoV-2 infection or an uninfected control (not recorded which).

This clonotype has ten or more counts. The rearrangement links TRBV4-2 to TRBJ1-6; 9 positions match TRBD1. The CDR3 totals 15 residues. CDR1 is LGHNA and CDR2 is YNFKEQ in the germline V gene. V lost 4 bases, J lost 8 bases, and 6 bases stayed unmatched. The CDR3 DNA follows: TGTGCCAGCAGCCCCGCCGGACAGGGGTATTCACCCCTCCACTTT. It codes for CASSPAGQGYSPLHF.

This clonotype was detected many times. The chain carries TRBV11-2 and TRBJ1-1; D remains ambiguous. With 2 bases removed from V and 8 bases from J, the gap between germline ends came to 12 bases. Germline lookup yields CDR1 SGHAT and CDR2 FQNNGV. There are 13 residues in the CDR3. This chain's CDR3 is CASSLMKGHEAFF. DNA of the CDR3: TGTGCCAGCAGCTTAATGAAAGGCCACGAAGCTTTCTTT.

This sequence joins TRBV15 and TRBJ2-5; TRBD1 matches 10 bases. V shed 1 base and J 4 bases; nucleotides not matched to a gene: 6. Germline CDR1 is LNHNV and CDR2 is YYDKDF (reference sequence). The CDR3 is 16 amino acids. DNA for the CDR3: TGTGCCACCAGCAGAGTCATCGGACAGGGGGGAGAGACCCAGTACTTC. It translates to CATSRVIGQGGETQYF.

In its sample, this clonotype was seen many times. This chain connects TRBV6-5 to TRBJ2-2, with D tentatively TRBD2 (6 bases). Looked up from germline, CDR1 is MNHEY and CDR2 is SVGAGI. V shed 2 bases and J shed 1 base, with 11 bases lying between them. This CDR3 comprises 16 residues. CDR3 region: CASSYAGTRNTGELFF. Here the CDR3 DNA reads TGTGCCAGCAGTTACGCCGGGACTCGGAACACCGGGGAGCTGTTTTTT.

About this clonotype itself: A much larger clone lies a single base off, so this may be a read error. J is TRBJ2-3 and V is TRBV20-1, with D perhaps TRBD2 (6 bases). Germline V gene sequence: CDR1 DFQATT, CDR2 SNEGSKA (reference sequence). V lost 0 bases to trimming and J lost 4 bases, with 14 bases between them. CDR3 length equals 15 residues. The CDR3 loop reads CSARERLREADTQYF. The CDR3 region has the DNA TGCAGTGCTAGAGAACGGCTCAGGGAGGCAGATACGCAGTATTTT.

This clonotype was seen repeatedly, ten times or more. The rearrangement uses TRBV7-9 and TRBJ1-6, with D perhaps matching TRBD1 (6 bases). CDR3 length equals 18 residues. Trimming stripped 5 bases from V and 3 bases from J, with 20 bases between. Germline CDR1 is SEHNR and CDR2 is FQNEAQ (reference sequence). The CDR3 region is CASSALRGGASYNSPLHF. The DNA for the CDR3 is TGTGCCAGCAGCGCCCTACGGGGGGGGGCGAGCTATAATTCACCCCTCCACTTT.

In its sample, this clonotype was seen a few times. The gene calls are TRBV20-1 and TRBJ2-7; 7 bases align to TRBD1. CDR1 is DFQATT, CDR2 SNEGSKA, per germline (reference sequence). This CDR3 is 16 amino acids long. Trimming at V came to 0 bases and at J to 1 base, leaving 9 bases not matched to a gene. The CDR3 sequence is CSARDPTGASSYEQYF. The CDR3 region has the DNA TGCAGTGCTAGAGATCCTACAGGGGCAAGTTCCTACGAGCAGTACTTC.

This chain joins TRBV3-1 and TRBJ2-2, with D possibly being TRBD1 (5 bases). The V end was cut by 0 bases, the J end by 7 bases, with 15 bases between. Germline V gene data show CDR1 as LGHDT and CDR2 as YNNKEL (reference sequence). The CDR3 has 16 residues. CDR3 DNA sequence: TGTGCCAGCAGCCAAGAGTTAGGGGATGCTGGCGGGGAGCTGTTTTTT. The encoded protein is CASSQELGDAGGELFF.

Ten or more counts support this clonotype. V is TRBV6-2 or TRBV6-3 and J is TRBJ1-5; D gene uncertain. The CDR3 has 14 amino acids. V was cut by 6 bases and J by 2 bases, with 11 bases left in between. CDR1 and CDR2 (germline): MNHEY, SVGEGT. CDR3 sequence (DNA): TGTGCCAGCAGCCGCGGGCGGGGCAATCAGCCCCAGCATTTT. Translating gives CASSRGRGNQPQHF.